The 4 T cell receptor beta chains below all came from one sample that was sequenced in a study of cytomegalovirus exposure and HLA in healthy donors. Researchers ran the PCR with 60 Vbeta and 13 Jbeta primers. Clones were sequenced by immunoSEQ multiplex PCR, and TCRdb holds only the in-frame ones, with some missing. The sample lists approximately 160,000 clones, around two thirds occurring once. The sample comprised PBMCs. These receptors all stem from a man aged 50-60 years in good health and CMV-seronegative.

V gene TRBV9 combines with J gene TRBJ2-7; unclear D gene. The CDR3 totals 15 residues. Trimming took 1 base from V and 3 from J, leaving 14 bases between them. CDR1 and CDR2 from the germline V gene are SGDLS and YYNGEE. For the CDR3, the DNA is TGTGCCAGCAGCGTAAACCAGATTCCTCGCTACGAGCAGTACTTC. It translates to CASSVNQIPRYEQYF.

The chain joins TRBV5-1 to TRBJ2-5, with 10 bases fitting TRBD1. CDR1 is SGHRS, CDR2 YFSETQ, per germline. Trimming at V came to 2 bases and at J to 4 bases, leaving 5 bases not matched to a gene. This CDR3 has 15 residues. CDR3 protein: CASSLGGQGGETQYF. CDR3 sequence (DNA): TGCGCCAGCAGCTTAGGAGGACAGGGGGGAGAGACCCAGTACTTC.

The chain uses TRBV7-3 and TRBJ2-7; TRBD2 matches at 9 bases. There are 12 residues in the CDR3. Germline V gene data show CDR1 as SGHTA and CDR2 as FQGTGA. Trimming removed 8 bases from V and 5 bases from J; junction bases left unmatched: 4. The CDR3 DNA is TGTGCCAGCCCTAGCGGGGACCACGAGCAGTACTTC. Amino acid sequence: CASPSGDHEQYF.

This CDR3 reads CASSPQRGGYGYTF. CDR3 in DNA: TGTGCCAGCAGCCCCCAGCGGGGCGGGTATGGCTACACCTTC. The chain recombines TRBV7-2 with TRBJ1-2; perhaps TRBD1 as D (5 bases). This CDR3 has 14 residues. Germline CDR1 SGHTA, CDR2 FQGNSA. Trimming stripped 5 bases from V and 5 bases from J, with 15 bases between.